The rows below give T cell receptor beta chains drawn from one sample of a study of cytomegalovirus exposure and HLA in healthy donors. Clones were read by immunoSEQ multiplex PCR, and TCRdb kept only the in-frame ones, dropping some. The table shows about 150,000 clones, with over 55% occurring only once. Sequences were obtained from PBMCs. These receptors were obtained from a man aged 40-49 years in good health and CMV-seronegative. The CDR3 runs from the conserved cysteine through the conserved F or W. A D gene is named only where the DNA matches it firmly. For some rows the clone size is stated as once, few or many, or as a class when expanded; others skip it.

j_call | d_call | clone_size | v_call | cdr3_aa | cdr3_nt
TRBJ2-1 | . | . | TRBV29-1 | CSVEVSGVFSEQFF | TGCAGCGTTGAAGTATCGGGGGTGTTTAGTGAGCAGTTCTTC
TRBJ1-2 | . | . | TRBV6-5 | CASSYSGDSGYTF | TGTGCCAGCAGTTACTCAGGGGATAGTGGCTACACCTTC
TRBJ2-7 | . | . | TRBV7-9 | CASTMDVARDYEQYF | TGTGCCAGCACAATGGACGTCGCCAGGGACTACGAGCAGTACTTC
TRBJ2-7 | TRBD1 | few | TRBV6-1 | CASSEGIPGQGEQYF | TGTGCCAGCAGTGAAGGGATCCCGGGACAGGGAGAGCAGTACTTC
TRBJ1-1 | TRBD1 | . | TRBV5-1 | CASSPDREVFEAFF | TGCGCCAGCAGCCCGGACAGGGAGGTTTTCGAAGCTTTCTTT
TRBJ1-2 | . | . | TRBV29-1 | CSVEPLLRAVTGYTF | TGCAGCGTTGAACCCCTCCTCAGGGCCGTAACTGGCTACACCTTC
TRBJ1-1 | . | many | TRBV10-3 | CAIRGNGAEAFF | TGTGCCATCAGGGGGAACGGGGCTGAAGCTTTCTTT
TRBJ2-7 | TRBD2 | . | TRBV7-9 | CASSLNWASGDEQYF | TGTGCCAGCAGCTTAAACTGGGCTAGCGGGGACGAGCAGTACTTC
TRBJ2-6 | TRBD2 | . | TRBV10-3 | CAISGLAGGPSGANVLTF | TGTGCCATCAGTGGGCTAGCGGGGGGCCCCTCTGGGGCCAACGTCCTGACTTTC
TRBJ2-7 | TRBD2 | once | TRBV7-2 | CASSPSGDYPYEQYF | TGTGCCAGCAGCCCGAGTGGGGACTACCCCTACGAGCAGTACTTC
TRBJ2-3 | . | . | TRBV2 | CASSASYTQYF | TGTGCCAGCAGTGCGTCTTATACGCAGTATTTT
TRBJ2-7 | TRBD2 | . | TRBV6-5 | CASSYSPSGRPDEQYF | TGTGCCAGCAGTTACTCACCTAGCGGACGCCCAGACGAGCAGTACTTC
TRBJ2-5 | . | . | TRBV7-9 | CASSLSFAGARYF | TGTGCCAGCAGCTTAAGCTTCGCGGGGGCTAGGTACTTC
TRBJ2-3 | TRBD2 | . | TRBV14 | CASSPPLLAGVTDTQYF | TGTGCCAGCAGCCCTCCACTACTAGCGGGGGTCACAGATACGCAGTATTTT
TRBJ2-5 | . | . | TRBV6-1 | CASSENRGETQYF | TGTGCCAGCAGTGAAAATAGGGGAGAGACCCAGTACTTC
TRBJ1-1 | . | . | TRBV5-1 | CASTRARDTEAFF | TGCGCCAGCACAAGGGCGAGGGACACTGAAGCTTTCTTT
TRBJ2-3 | TRBD1 | . | TRBV18 | CASSPRGQNEHTGYF | TGTGCCAGCTCACCAAGGGGACAGAACGAACACACTGGGTATTTT
TRBJ1-2 | . | . | TRBV19 | CASRPGQGRYGYTF | TGTGCCAGTAGACCGGGCCAGGGCCGCTATGGCTACACCTTC
TRBJ2-4 | . | . | TRBV12-2 | CASRRVTSGVALAKNIQYF | TGTGCAAGTCGCCGCGTGACCTCCGGGGTAGCCCTAGCCAAAAACATTCAGTACTTC
TRBJ2-7 | TRBD2 | . | TRBV15 | CATSRDRGGLAPYYEQYF | TGTGCCACCAGCAGAGATCGGGGGGGACTAGCGCCTTACTACGAGCAGTACTTC
TRBJ2-2 | . | many | TRBV6-4 | CASSDTDTGELFF | TGTGCCAGCAGTGACACGGACACCGGGGAGCTGTTTTTT
TRBJ2-7 | TRBD2 | . | TRBV10-3 | CAISGTSGGGEQYF | TGTGCCATCAGTGGGACTAGCGGGGGTGGTGAGCAGTACTTC
TRBJ2-1 | . | . | TRBV4-3 | CASSQDSGIEKQFF | TGCGCCAGCAGCCAAGATTCAGGCATAGAGAAGCAGTTCTTC
TRBJ1-3 | . | . | TRBV14 | CASSQELAGNTIYF | TGTGCCAGCAGCCAAGAGTTGGCAGGAAACACCATATATTTT
TRBJ2-1 | . | . | TRBV6-6 | CASTRGRNEQFF | TGTGCCAGCACGCGGGGACGCAATGAGCAGTTCTTC
TRBJ2-3 | TRBD2 | once | TRBV4-3 | CASSQDKSGRARDTQYF | TGCGCCAGCAGCCAAGATAAAAGCGGGAGGGCCAGAGATACGCAGTATTTT
TRBJ1-2 | . | . | TRBV5-4 | CASSPGGGDYGYTF | TGTGCCAGCAGCCCGGGGGGGGGCGACTATGGCTACACCTTC
TRBJ2-5 | . | . | TRBV6-5 | CASSYSWTRQQETQYF | TGTGCCAGCAGTTACTCGTGGACACGCCAACAAGAGACCCAGTACTTC
TRBJ1-2 | TRBD1 | . | TRBV29-1 | CSVGQTGANGYTF | TGCAGCGTTGGACAGACAGGGGCGAACGGCTACACCTTC
TRBJ1-1 | TRBD1 | . | TRBV5-1 | CASSQDRAGTEAFF | TGCGCCAGCAGCCAGGACAGGGCAGGCACTGAAGCTTTCTTT
TRBJ1-2 | . | . | TRBV6-5 | CASSYSGRVGDGYTF | TGTGCCAGCAGTTACTCGGGCAGGGTGGGCGATGGCTACACCTTC
TRBJ1-1 | . | . | TRBV4-1 | CASSLYLGTMNTEAFF | TGCGCCAGCAGCCTGTACCTGGGGACTATGAACACTGAAGCTTTCTTT
TRBJ2-1 | . | . | TRBV10-3 | CAISASLAVSYNEQFF | TGTGCCATCAGTGCCTCATTAGCGGTCTCCTACAATGAGCAGTTCTTC
TRBJ1-5 | . | . | TRBV5-6 | CASSPGVGGRDQPQHF | TGTGCCAGCAGCCCGGGTGTCGGGGGAAGGGATCAGCCCCAGCATTTT
TRBJ2-5 | TRBD2 | few | TRBV5-1 | CASSPGLAGLGGETQYF | TGCGCCAGCAGCCCGGGACTAGCGGGCCTCGGAGGAGAGACCCAGTACTTC
TRBJ2-4 | TRBD2 | . | TRBV7-9 | CASSLVIAGGNIQYF | TGTGCCAGCAGCTTAGTGATCGCGGGAGGTAACATTCAGTACTTC
TRBJ2-1 | TRBD2 | . | TRBV6-5 | CATGLAYNEQFF | TGTGCCACGGGACTAGCCTACAATGAGCAGTTCTTC
TRBJ1-1 | TRBD1 | few | TRBV7-8 | CASSKGQGGTHLKAFF | TGTGCCAGCAGCAAAGGACAGGGCGGAACCCATCTAAAAGCTTTCTTT
TRBJ2-3 | . | . | TRBV5-1 | CASSLGQDTQYF | TGCGCCAGCAGCTTGGGACAGGATACGCAGTATTTT
TRBJ2-2 | . | . | TRBV6-5 | CASGRNTGELFF | TGTGCCAGCGGCCGAAACACCGGGGAGCTGTTTTTT
TRBJ2-3 | . | . | TRBV9 | CASSDLGTQYF | TGTGCCAGCAGCGACCTAGGTACGCAGTATTTT
TRBJ1-1 | . | . | TRBV6-5 | CASSNGGQTEAFF | TGTGCCAGCTCGAACGGGGGGCAAACTGAAGCTTTCTTT
TRBJ2-1 | . | . | TRBV7-2 | CASSLAGGMYNEQFF | TGTGCCAGCAGCTTAGCGGGAGGCATGTACAATGAGCAGTTCTTC
TRBJ1-3 | TRBD1 | . | TRBV30 | CASTLSGQGGSGNTIYF | TGTGCCTCCACCCTATCCGGACAGGGGGGCTCTGGAAACACCATATATTTT
TRBJ1-2 | TRBD1 | . | TRBV11-2 | CASSEDPGQVYGYTF | TGTGCCAGCAGCGAGGATCCGGGACAGGTCTATGGCTACACCTTC
TRBJ2-7 | . | . | TRBV19 | CASSMGRKSYEQYF | TGTGCCAGTAGTATGGGGCGGAAATCCTACGAGCAGTACTTC
TRBJ2-1 | TRBD1 | . | TRBV27 | CASSTHGTGGNEQFF | TGTGCCAGCAGTACACACGGGACAGGGGGTAATGAGCAGTTCTTC